This is a list of T cell receptor beta chains from one sample in a study of a mutant IDH1 vaccine in newly diagnosed glioma. No cognate antigen is known for these TCRs. Method: immunoSEQ multiplex PCR; TCRdb's copy keeps in-frame clones and lacks some. The top ten clones hold 3% to 4.5% of a sample with under 50,000 clones, approximately 90% of them seen once. Sequenced here: PBMCs, sampled from a glioma patient whose treatment included an IDH1 peptide vaccine. The source is a man between 50 and 59 years old with glioma. Both conserved end residues are part of each CDR3. Each record gives: clone size, V gene, D gene, J gene, CDR3 DNA, CDR3 protein. A D gene is named only where the DNA matches it firmly. Not all rows give a size; the values are once, few, many and, for expanded clones, a class.

>.|TRBV27|.|TRBJ1-1
TGTGCCAGCAGTGCCAGTCTGAACACTGAAGCTTTCTTT
CASSASLNTEAFF
>.|TRBV15|.|TRBJ2-7
TGTGCCACCAGCAGGGGGTTTGGGGCGGGACCGCATTTCTCCTACGAGCAGTACTTC
CATSRGFGAGPHFSYEQYF
>.|TRBV6-5|.|TRBJ2-7
TGTGCCAGCAGTTACTTCGGGAGTATTCCCTACGAGCAGTACTTC
CASSYFGSIPYEQYF
>few|TRBV4-2|TRBD2|TRBJ2-7
TGTGCCAGCAGCCCCGGGGGGGGTGCTTCCTACGAGCAGTACTTC
CASSPGGGASYEQYF
>.|TRBV28|TRBD2|TRBJ2-3
TGTGCCAGCAGTTGGCACGGGGGGGCAACAGATACGCAGTATTTT
CASSWHGGATDTQYF
>.|TRBV4-1|.|TRBJ1-5
TGCGCCAGCAGCCAAGATCAGGGGTTAAATCAGCCCCAGCATTTT
CASSQDQGLNQPQHF
>.|TRBV5-4|.|TRBJ1-2
TGTGCCAGCAGCACCAAGAAAACAGGGAACTATGGCTACACCTTC
CASSTKKTGNYGYTF
>.|TRBV25-1|.|TRBJ2-3
TGTGCCAGCACTGGGGTTGGCACAGATACGCAGTATTTT
CASTGVGTDTQYF
>.|TRBV5-6|.|TRBJ1-1
TGTGCCACCAGAGGGGGAGGGACTGAAGCTTTCTTT
CATRGGGTEAFF
>.|TRBV30|.|TRBJ2-3
TGTGCCTGGAGTGTACACGTAGGAGGTGGCACAGATACGCAGTATTTT
CAWSVHVGGGTDTQYF
>.|TRBV9|TRBD1|TRBJ1-2
TGTGCCAGCAGCCTGACAGGGTCGATCTATGGCTACACCTTC
CASSLTGSIYGYTF
>.|TRBV11-2|.|TRBJ2-1
TGTGCCAGCAGCTTTCGGCAGGCCACCAATGAGCAGTTCTTC
CASSFRQATNEQFF
>once|TRBV7-2|.|TRBJ1-2
TGTGCCAGCAGCTTAAGCGGGGGATACTCTGGCTACACCTTC
CASSLSGGYSGYTF
>.|TRBV30|TRBD2|TRBJ2-7
TGTGCCTGGAGTTGGACTAGCGGGAGGGCTAGCTACGAGCAGTACTTC
CAWSWTSGRASYEQYF
>.|TRBV2|.|TRBJ2-7
TGTGCCAGCAGCCGCAGAGCCGGTGGAGTTTACGAGCAGTACTTC
CASSRRAGGVYEQYF
>.|TRBV7-9|.|TRBJ1-1
TGTGCCAGCAGCTTAGAAGGCGCTGGCGGCACTGAAGCTTTCTTT
CASSLEGAGGTEAFF
>.|TRBV5-6|.|TRBJ2-7
TGTGCCAGCAGCTTGGTCAGGGTCCACGAGCAGTACTTC
CASSLVRVHEQYF
>.|TRBV7-9|.|TRBJ2-5
TGTGCCAGCAGCTTAGCGGGGGGGGCGGAGACCCAGTACTTC
CASSLAGGAETQYF
>.|TRBV19|.|TRBJ2-1
TGTGCCAGTAGTATATGGCTAAACAATGAGCAGTTCTTC
CASSIWLNNEQFF
>once|TRBV18|.|TRBJ1-5
TGTGCCAGCTCACCCGGACCGAGCAATCAGCCCCAGCATTTT
CASSPGPSNQPQHF
>.|TRBV7-2|TRBD1|TRBJ1-5
TGTGCCAGCAGCTTAGGATTCCAGGGGGGCGGGCAGCCCCAGCATTTT
CASSLGFQGGGQPQHF
>.|TRBV10-2|.|TRBJ1-2
TGCGCCAGCAGTGAGTCTCTAGGCTACCCTAACTATGGCTACACCTTC
CASSESLGYPNYGYTF
>.|TRBV19|.|TRBJ1-2
TGTGCCAGTAGTAGCACGGTAGGGGGACCACGTGGCTACACCTTC
CASSSTVGGPRGYTF
>.|TRBV10-2|.|TRBJ2-2
TGCGCCAGCAGTGAGAGGGACACCGGGGAGCTGTTTTTT
CASSERDTGELFF
>.|TRBV5-8|.|TRBJ1-1
TGTGCCAGCACCACCTCTGGCACCATTAACACTGAAGCTTTCTTT
CASTTSGTINTEAFF
>.|TRBV5-1|.|TRBJ1-6
TGCGCCAGCAGACGGATGCCGGATTCACCCCTCCACTTT
CASRRMPDSPLHF